The 6 T cell receptor beta chains given below trace back to one sample, sequenced in a study of cytomegalovirus exposure and HLA in healthy donors. 60 Vbeta and 13 Jbeta primers were used in PCR. Assay: immunoSEQ multiplex PCR; the TCRdb copy retains only in-frame clones and omits some. The sample contains approximately 100,000 clones, under 75% of which appear only once. Sample: PBMCs. These receptors came from a human donor in good health.

The gene calls are TRBV5-1 and TRBJ2-7; 7 bases are shared with TRBD1. After removal of 5 bases from V and 3 bases from J, the junction contained 5 bases not matched to a gene. Germline loops: CDR1 SGHRS, CDR2 YFSETQ. The CDR3 has 13 residues. CDR3 nucleotides: TGCGCCAGCAGGGAGGACAGGCTCTACGAGCAGTACTTC. It codes for CASREDRLYEQYF. Complete variable domain (other parts from reference TRBV5-1 and TRBJ2-7): KAGVTQTPRYLIKTRGQQVTLSCSPISGHRSVSWYQQTPGQGLQFLFEYFSETQRNKGNFPGRFSGRQFSNSRSEMNVSTLELGDSALYLCASREDRLYEQYFGPGTRLTVT.

The genes are TRBV29-1 and TRBJ1-3; D is unresolved. Between the trimmed V and J ends, which lost 3 bases and 0 bases, there was a span of 9 bases. The CDR3 totals 14 residues. CDR1 is SQVTM and CDR2 is ANQGSEA in the germline V gene. CDR3 sequence: CSVEGGSSGNTIYF. CDR3 nucleotides: TGCAGCGTTGAGGGCGGGAGCTCTGGAAACACCATATATTTT.

The rearrangement links TRBV18 to TRBJ1-2; 9 positions match TRBD1. After removal of 2 bases from V and 4 bases from J, the junction contained 8 bases not matched to a gene. The length of the CDR3 is 16 residues. Germline V gives CDR1 KGHSH, CDR2 LQKENI. Written as DNA, the CDR3 is TGTGCCAGCTCACCAAGTGCCGGGACAGGGTTCTATGGCTACACCTTC. It codes for CASSPSAGTGFYGYTF.

This clone is classed as medium-sized. The chain combines TRBV4-3 with TRBJ2-2, with 8 bases identical to TRBD2. The CDR3 is 16 amino acids. Germline V gene lookup returns CDR1 LGHNA and CDR2 YSLEER. Losses at the gene ends were 1 base for V and 4 bases for J; bases not matched to a gene: 5. The CDR3 nucleotides read TGCGCCAGCAGCCAAGTGTTCGGGACTAGCACCGGGGAGCTGTTTTTT. Protein: CASSQVFGTSTGELFF.

The chain employs TRBV7-2 and TRBJ1-2, with 10 bases that match TRBD1. Trimming cost V 5 bases and J 4 bases; bases outside gene matches: 4. The CDR3 contains 14 residues. In germline, CDR1 is SGHTA, CDR2 FQGNSA. CDR3 sequence (DNA): TGTGCCAGCAGCCCGGGACAGGGGTTCTATGGCTACACCTTC. It codes for CASSPGQGFYGYTF.

This chain uses TRBV13 with TRBJ1-1; 9 bases align to TRBD1. V lost 5 bases to trimming and J lost 5 bases; unmatched junction nucleotides: 12. CDR1 and CDR2 from the germline V gene are PRHDT and FYEKMQ (reference sequence). The CDR3 consists of 16 residues. CDR3 sequence reads: CASSPHTPTGGTEAFF. The DNA for the CDR3 is TGTGCCAGCAGCCCCCATACTCCGACAGGGGGGACTGAAGCTTTCTTT.